Sequencing of this TCR beta chain was carried out in a study of blood T cell repertoires in COVID-19. At the level of the study: There were acute and convalescent COVID-19 samples, and they came from the United States, Italy and Spain. Sources were T cells, B-cell-depleted T cells, or PBMCs; the material itself was cDNA or gDNA.

Data came from immunoSEQ multiplex PCR; TCRdb stores just in-frame clones and leaves some out. The profile shows more than 150,000 clones, about four fifths of them singletons. Germline-derived CDR1 and CDR2 are MNHEY and SVGAGI. This CDR3 contains 13 residues. V lost 0 bases, J lost 5 bases, and 7 bases lay in between. Input material: peripheral blood. The TCR comes from a woman aged 80 or over with COVID-19, enrolled during active disease. The genes are TRBV6-5 and TRBJ1-1; tentative D call: TRBD1 (5 bases). DNA for the CDR3: TGTGCCAGCAGTTACTCGGGGGGGACTGAAGCTTTCTTT. It specifies CASSYSGGTEAFF.